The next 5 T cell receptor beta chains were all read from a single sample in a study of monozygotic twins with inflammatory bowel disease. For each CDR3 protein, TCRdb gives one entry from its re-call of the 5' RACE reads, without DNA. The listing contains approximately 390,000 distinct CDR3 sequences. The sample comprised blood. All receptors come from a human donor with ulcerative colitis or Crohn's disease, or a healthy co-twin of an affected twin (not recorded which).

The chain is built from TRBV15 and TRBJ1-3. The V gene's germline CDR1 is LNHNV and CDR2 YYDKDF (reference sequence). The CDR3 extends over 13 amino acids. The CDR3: CATSRDRGNTIYF. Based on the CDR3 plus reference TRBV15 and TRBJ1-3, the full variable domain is DAMVIQNPRYQVTQFGKPVTLSCSQTLNHNVMYWYQQKSSQAPKLLFHYYDKDFNNEADTPDNFQSRRPNTSFCFLDIRSPGLGDTAMYLCATSRDRGNTIYFGEGSWLTVV.

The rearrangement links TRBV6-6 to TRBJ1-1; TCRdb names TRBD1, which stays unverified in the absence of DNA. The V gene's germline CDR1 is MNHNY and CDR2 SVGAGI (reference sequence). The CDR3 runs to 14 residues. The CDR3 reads CASSYAAGGTEAFF.

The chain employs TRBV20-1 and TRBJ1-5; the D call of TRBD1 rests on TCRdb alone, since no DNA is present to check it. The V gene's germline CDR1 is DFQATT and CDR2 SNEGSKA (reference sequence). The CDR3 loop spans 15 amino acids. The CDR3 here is CSALRGSPGNQPQHF.

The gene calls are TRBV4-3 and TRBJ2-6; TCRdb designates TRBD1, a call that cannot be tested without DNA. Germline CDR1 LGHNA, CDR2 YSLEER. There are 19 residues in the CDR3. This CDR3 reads CASSLNSGTGDSGANVLTF.

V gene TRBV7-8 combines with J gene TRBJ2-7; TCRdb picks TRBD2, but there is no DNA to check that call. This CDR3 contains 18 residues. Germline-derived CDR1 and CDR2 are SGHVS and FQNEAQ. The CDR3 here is CASSQGGLGFDFLEEQYF.